The source of this T cell receptor (beta chain) is a study of blood T cell repertoires in COVID-19. Study context: Samples of COVID-19 (acute and convalescent) were obtained from the United States, Italy and Spain.

Authors' data handling: From reference gene primer amplification, estimates of nucleated cell counts were derived. Assay used: immunoSEQ multiplex PCR; TCRdb lists only in-frame clones, some missing. The DNA gave D and trimming, while V, J and clone size come from that table. The data show about 370,000 clones, with 89% seen just once and around 3% held by the top ten. During active infection, Seattle patients enrolled and were then monitored through disease. The source of this sequence is a woman aged 25-40 years with COVID-19, enrolled during active disease. The sample taken for sequencing was peripheral blood.

The CDR3 is CASSWRAGQAYQETQYF. CDR3 sequence (DNA): TGTGCCAGCAGCTGGCGGGCGGGACAGGCATACCAAGAGACCCAGTACTTC. The V call is TRBV21-1, the J call TRBJ2-5; TRBD1 is taken as the D call from the table, unchecked against the DNA. TRBV21-1 is recorded as a pseudogene. The CDR3 extends over 17 amino acids.